This T cell receptor beta chain emerged from a study of CD8 T cells in Susac syndrome. Findings and limits, study-wide: In total CD8+ repertoires, sixteen Susac-specific public clones were detected, and CD8+ TEMRA repertoires contained four to six. Peak Susac CD8+ clonal expansion was seen in TEMRA cells and active patients.

Trimming pared 7 bases from V and 4 bases from J, leaving 13 bases between. Per the germline V gene, CDR1 is SQVTM and CDR2 is ANQGSEA. There are 12 residues in the CDR3. Concerning this clonotype: The target antigen is unknown.

An input of about 0.45 to 1 ug of RNA was subjected to reverse transcription using random hexamers. TCRdb re-called the immunoSEQ multiplex PCR reads through MiXCR, storing one row per CDR3 protein. The profile shows 150,000 to 200,000 distinct CDR3 sequences, 95% of them singletons. Both CD4+ and CD8+ T cells were negatively isolated, and TEMRA cells underwent FACS enrichment. The gene calls are TRBV29-1 and TRBJ1-2; D is undetermined. This clonotype was obtained from a human donor with Susac syndrome. The sequenced material came from CD8+ T cells from PBMCs. The CDR3 DNA follows: TGCAGCGCTAACTCTAACAGCTATGGCTACACCTTC. This translates into CSANSNSYGYTF.